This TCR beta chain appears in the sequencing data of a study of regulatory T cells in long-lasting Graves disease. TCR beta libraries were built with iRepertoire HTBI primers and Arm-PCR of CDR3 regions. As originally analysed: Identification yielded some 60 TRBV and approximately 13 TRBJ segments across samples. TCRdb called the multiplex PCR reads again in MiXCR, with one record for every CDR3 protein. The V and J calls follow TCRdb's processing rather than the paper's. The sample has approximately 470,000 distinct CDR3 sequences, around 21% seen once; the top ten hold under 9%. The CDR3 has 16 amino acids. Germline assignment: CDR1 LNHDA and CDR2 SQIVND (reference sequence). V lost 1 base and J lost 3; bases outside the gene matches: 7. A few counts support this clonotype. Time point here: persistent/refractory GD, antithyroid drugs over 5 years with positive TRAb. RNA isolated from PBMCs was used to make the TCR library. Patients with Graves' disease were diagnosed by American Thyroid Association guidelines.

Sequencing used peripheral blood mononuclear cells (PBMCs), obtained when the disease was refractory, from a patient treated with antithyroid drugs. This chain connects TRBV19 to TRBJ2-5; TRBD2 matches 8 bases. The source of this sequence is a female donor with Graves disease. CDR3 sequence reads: CASSIVGGAEEETQYF. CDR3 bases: TGTGCCAGTAGTATAGTCGGGGGGGCCGAGGAAGAGACCCAGTACTTC.